A selection of T cell receptor beta chains follows, all from one sample in a study of human T cells and chemical hapten exposure. Via MiXCR, TCRdb re-called the RACE reads, giving one row per CDR3 protein. The data contain roughly 53,000 distinct CDR3 sequences, about 10% of them singletons. The sequencing used whole blood, collected in connection with sensitization to the hapten diphenylcyclopropenone (DPC). The receptors originated from a woman between 35 and 50 years old with alopecia areata. Some clones in this sample may be carry-over from other donors' samples. The CDR3 runs from the conserved cysteine through the conserved F or W. The D gene is left open where the match is weak. Only some rows state a clone size, as once, few, many or a class for expanded clones.

j_call: TRBJ1-4; v_call: TRBV30; cdr3_length: 15; clone_size: NA; d_call: NA; cdr3_aa: CAWSGIGTTNEKLFF; cdr3_nt: TGTGCCTGGAGTGGCATCGGGACAACTAATGAAAAACTGTTTTTT
j_call: TRBJ1-1; v_call: TRBV12-3/TRBV12-4; cdr3_length: 14; clone_size: many; d_call: TRBD1; cdr3_aa: CASRPDRLVPEAFF; cdr3_nt: TGTGCCAGCAGGCCGGACAGGTTGGTACCTGAAGCTTTCTTT
j_call: TRBJ1-2; v_call: TRBV7-8; cdr3_length: 17; clone_size: few; d_call: TRBD1; cdr3_aa: CASSLALGTGHAMGYTF; cdr3_nt: TGTGCCAGCAGCTTAGCGCTAGGGACAGGCCACGCGATGGGCTACACCTTC
j_call: TRBJ2-7; v_call: TRBV5-1; cdr3_length: 16; clone_size: few; d_call: TRBD1; cdr3_aa: CASSLSGQGASYEQYF; cdr3_nt: TGCGCCAGCAGCTTGTCCGGACAGGGGGCCTCCTACGAGCAGTACTTC
j_call: TRBJ1-2; v_call: TRBV29-1; cdr3_length: 9; clone_size: many; d_call: NA; cdr3_aa: CSVDYGYTF; cdr3_nt: TGCAGCGTTGACTATGGCTACACCTTC
j_call: TRBJ2-1; v_call: TRBV7-6; cdr3_length: 15; clone_size: many; d_call: TRBD2; cdr3_aa: CASSGGASGGAEQFF; cdr3_nt: TGTGCCAGCAGCGGTGGCGCTAGCGGGGGGGCAGAGCAGTTCTTC
j_call: TRBJ2-3; v_call: TRBV27; cdr3_length: 13; clone_size: few; d_call: NA; cdr3_aa: CASSLFGTDTQYF; cdr3_nt: TGTGCCAGCAGTTTATTTGGCACAGATACGCAGTATTTT
j_call: TRBJ1-1; v_call: TRBV4-2; cdr3_length: 15; clone_size: many; d_call: TRBD1; cdr3_aa: CASSSLSGTGSEAFF; cdr3_nt: TGTGCCAGCAGCTCCTTGTCCGGGACAGGCAGTGAAGCTTTCTTT
j_call: TRBJ1-4; v_call: TRBV29-1; cdr3_length: 13; clone_size: few; d_call: NA; cdr3_aa: CSVEMDSNEKLFF; cdr3_nt: TGCAGCGTTGAAATGGACAGTAATGAAAAACTGTTTTTT
j_call: TRBJ2-2; v_call: TRBV7-3; cdr3_length: 16; clone_size: many; d_call: NA; cdr3_aa: CASSFLGAGNTGELFF; cdr3_nt: TGTGCCAGCAGCTTCTTGGGTGCAGGGAACACCGGGGAGCTGTTTTTT
j_call: TRBJ1-4; v_call: TRBV7-8; cdr3_length: 13; clone_size: NA; d_call: NA; cdr3_aa: CASSLLGVEKLFF; cdr3_nt: TGTGCCAGCAGCTTACTTGGAGTTGAAAAACTGTTTTTT
j_call: TRBJ1-3; v_call: TRBV7-2; cdr3_length: 13; clone_size: many; d_call: NA; cdr3_aa: CASSLVRGNTIYF; cdr3_nt: TGTGCCAGCAGCTTAGTGCGGGGAAACACCATATATTTT
j_call: TRBJ2-7; v_call: TRBV6-2/TRBV6-3; cdr3_length: 13; clone_size: NA; d_call: NA; cdr3_aa: CASTLGLVYEQYF; cdr3_nt: TGTGCCAGCACCCTCGGCCTAGTCTACGAGCAGTACTTC
j_call: TRBJ1-4; v_call: TRBV12-3/TRBV12-4; cdr3_length: 15; clone_size: NA; d_call: TRBD1; cdr3_aa: CASRSDRGRNEKLFF; cdr3_nt: TGTGCCAGCAGGTCTGACAGGGGACGAAATGAAAAACTGTTTTTT
j_call: TRBJ1-5; v_call: TRBV6-1; cdr3_length: 12; clone_size: NA; d_call: NA; cdr3_aa: CASSGRNQPQHF; cdr3_nt: TGTGCCAGCAGTGGCAGGAATCAGCCCCAGCATTTT
j_call: TRBJ2-2; v_call: TRBV9; cdr3_length: 14; clone_size: NA; d_call: TRBD1; cdr3_aa: CASRENRGTGELFF; cdr3_nt: TGTGCCAGCAGGGAAAACAGGGGCACCGGGGAGCTGTTTTTT
j_call: TRBJ2-3; v_call: TRBV19; cdr3_length: 15; clone_size: many; d_call: TRBD1; cdr3_aa: CASSTQGAGTDTQYF; cdr3_nt: TGTGCCAGTAGTACCCAGGGGGCGGGGACAGATACGCAGTATTTT